This record covers a single T cell receptor (beta chain). What it binds is not known. Per the germline V gene, CDR1 is SGDLS and CDR2 is YYNGEE. The CDR3 consists of 14 residues. V lost 0 bases and J lost 5, with 12 bases in between. This entry belongs to a study of regulatory T cells in long-lasting Graves disease. Study details: Antithyroid drugs had been taken under 3 months by newly diagnosed Graves' patients.

Broader study findings: Tissue studied was limited to peripheral blood, excluding thyroid tissue.

iRepertoire HTBI primers and Arm-PCR of CDR3 regions built TCR beta libraries. TCRdb reprocessed the multiplex PCR reads via MiXCR and lists one record per CDR3 protein. The sample carries about 460,000 distinct CDR3 sequences, approximately 14% recorded once. Noted time point: newly diagnosed GD, antithyroid drugs for less than 3 months. The TCR library used RNA extracted from PBMCs. The same data also went into a second study, on T cells in Graves' hyperthyroidism and ophthalmopathy.

This specimen was peripheral blood mononuclear cells (PBMCs), taken at new diagnosis, from a patient treated with antithyroid drugs. This sequence was found in a woman between 45 and 65 years old with Graves disease. The V call is TRBV9, the J call TRBJ2-7, with D uncertain. CDR3 sequence: CASSVGGSVDEQYF. The CDR3 DNA sequence: TGTGCCAGCAGCGTAGGGGGATCTGTCGACGAGCAGTACTTC.